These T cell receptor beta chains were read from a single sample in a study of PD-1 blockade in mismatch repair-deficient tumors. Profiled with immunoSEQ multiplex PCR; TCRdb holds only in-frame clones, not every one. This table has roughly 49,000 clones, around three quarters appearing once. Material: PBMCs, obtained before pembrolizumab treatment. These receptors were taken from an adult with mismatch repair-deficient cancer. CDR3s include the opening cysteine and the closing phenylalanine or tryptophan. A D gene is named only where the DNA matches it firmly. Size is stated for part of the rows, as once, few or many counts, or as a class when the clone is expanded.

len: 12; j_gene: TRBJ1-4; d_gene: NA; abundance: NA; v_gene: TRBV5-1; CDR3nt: TGCGCCAGCAGCTTGGGACGGGAAAAACTGTTTTTT; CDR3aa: CASSLGREKLFF
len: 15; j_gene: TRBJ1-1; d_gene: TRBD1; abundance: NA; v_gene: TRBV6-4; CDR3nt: TGTGCCAGCAGTGACTCGGCAGGGGGGAGCACTGAAGCTTTCTTT; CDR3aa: CASSDSAGGSTEAFF
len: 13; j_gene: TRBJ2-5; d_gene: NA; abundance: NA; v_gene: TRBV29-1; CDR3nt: TGCAGCGTTGAACCAGGACAGCAAGAGACCCAGTACTTC; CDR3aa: CSVEPGQQETQYF
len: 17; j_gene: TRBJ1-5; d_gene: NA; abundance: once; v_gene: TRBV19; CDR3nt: TGTGCCAGTAGTCCCAGGGGATCCCTTTATAGCAATCAGCCCCAGCATTTT; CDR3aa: CASSPRGSLYSNQPQHF
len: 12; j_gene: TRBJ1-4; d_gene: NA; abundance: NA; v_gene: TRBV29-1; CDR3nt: TGCAGCGTAGCTACGGCTAATGAAAAACTGTTTTTT; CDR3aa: CSVATANEKLFF
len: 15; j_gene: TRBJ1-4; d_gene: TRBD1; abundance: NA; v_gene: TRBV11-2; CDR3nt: TGTGCCAGCAGCTTAACAGGGGGGGTCGGGGAAAAACTGTTTTTT; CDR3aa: CASSLTGGVGEKLFF
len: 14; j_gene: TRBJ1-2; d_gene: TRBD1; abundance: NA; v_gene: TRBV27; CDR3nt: TGTGCCAGCCGTACCTCGACAGGGGCCGGCGGCTACACCTTC; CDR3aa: CASRTSTGAGGYTF
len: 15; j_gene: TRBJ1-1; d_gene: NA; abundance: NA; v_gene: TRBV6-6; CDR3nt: TGTGCCAGCAGTTACCTGGGGCCGCGCGACACTGAAGCTTTCTTT; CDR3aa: CASSYLGPRDTEAFF
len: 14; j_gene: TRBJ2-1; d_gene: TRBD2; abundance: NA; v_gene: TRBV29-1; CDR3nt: TGCAGCGTTGAAATTAGCGGGGGGCTCCGGGAGCAGTTCTTC; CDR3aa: CSVEISGGLREQFF
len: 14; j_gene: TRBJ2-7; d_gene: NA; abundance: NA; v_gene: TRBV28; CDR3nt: TGTGCCAGCAGTTTCGAAGGGGGGACCTACGAGCAGTACTTC; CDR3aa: CASSFEGGTYEQYF
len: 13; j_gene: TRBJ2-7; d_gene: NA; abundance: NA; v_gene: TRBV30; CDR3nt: TGTGCCTGGAGTGTGGAGGCAGCCTACGAGCAGTACTTC; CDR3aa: CAWSVEAAYEQYF
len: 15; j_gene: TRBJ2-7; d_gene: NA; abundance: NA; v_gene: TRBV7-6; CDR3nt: TGTGCCAGCAGCTTAGCGGAGGGGCAAAGATACGAGCAGTACTTC; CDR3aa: CASSLAEGQRYEQYF
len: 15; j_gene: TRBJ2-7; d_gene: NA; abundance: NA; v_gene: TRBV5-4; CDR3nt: TGTGCCAGCAGCTTGGTTGGGGGTCTCTCCTACGAGCAGTACTTC; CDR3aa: CASSLVGGLSYEQYF
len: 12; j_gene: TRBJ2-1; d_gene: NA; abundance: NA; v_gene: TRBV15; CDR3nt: TGTGCCACCAGCAGAGATAGGCGGGAGCAGTTCTTC; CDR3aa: CATSRDRREQFF
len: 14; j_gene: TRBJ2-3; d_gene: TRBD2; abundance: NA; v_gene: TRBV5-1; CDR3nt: TGCGCCAGCAGCAGCGGGACTGATTCGGATACGCAGTATTTT; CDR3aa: CASSSGTDSDTQYF
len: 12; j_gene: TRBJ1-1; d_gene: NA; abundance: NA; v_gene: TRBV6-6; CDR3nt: TGTGCCAGCGCCGACAGCCCGACTGAAGCTTTCTTT; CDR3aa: CASADSPTEAFF
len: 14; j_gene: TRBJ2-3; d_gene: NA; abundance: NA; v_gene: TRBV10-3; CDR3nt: TGTGCCATCAGTGATCCCTCGGGAACAGATACGCAGTATTTT; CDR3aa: CAISDPSGTDTQYF
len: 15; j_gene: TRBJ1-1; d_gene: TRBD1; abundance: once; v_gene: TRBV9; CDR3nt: TGTGCCAGCAGCGAGGGACAGATAATGAACACTGAAGCTTTCTTT; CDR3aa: CASSEGQIMNTEAFF
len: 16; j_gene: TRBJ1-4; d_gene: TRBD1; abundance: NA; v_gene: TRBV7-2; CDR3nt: TGTGCCAGCAGCTCCGGGATAACAGGGACAGTGGAAAAACTGTTTTTT; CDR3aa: CASSSGITGTVEKLFF
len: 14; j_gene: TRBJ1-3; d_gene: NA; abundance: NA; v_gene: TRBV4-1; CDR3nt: TGCGCCAGCACCTCCGACAGTTCTGGAAACACCATATATTTT; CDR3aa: CASTSDSSGNTIYF
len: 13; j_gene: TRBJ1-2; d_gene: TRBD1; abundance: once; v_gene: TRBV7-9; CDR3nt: TGTGCCAGCAGCGAAAACAGGGGATATGGCTACACCTTC; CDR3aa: CASSENRGYGYTF
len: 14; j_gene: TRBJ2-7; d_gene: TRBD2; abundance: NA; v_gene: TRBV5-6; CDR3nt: TGTGCCAGCAGCGGACCTAGCGGGAGCAACGAGCAGTACTTC; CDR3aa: CASSGPSGSNEQYF
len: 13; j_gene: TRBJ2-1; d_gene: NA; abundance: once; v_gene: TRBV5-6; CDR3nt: TGTGCCAGCAGCTTGGGGGGCTCAAATGAGCAGTTCTTC; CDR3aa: CASSLGGSNEQFF
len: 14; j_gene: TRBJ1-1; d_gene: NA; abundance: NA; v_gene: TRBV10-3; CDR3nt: TGTGCCATCAGTGAGACCAGGGTCAGCACTGAAGCTTTCTTT; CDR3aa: CAISETRVSTEAFF
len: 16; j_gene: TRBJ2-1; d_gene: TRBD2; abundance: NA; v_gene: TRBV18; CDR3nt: TGTGCCAGCTCACCGACCGCGGGGGGGACCTACAATGAGCAGTTCTTC; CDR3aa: CASSPTAGGTYNEQFF
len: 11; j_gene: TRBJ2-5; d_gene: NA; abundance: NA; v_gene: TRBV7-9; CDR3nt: TGTGCCAGCAGCTTACAAGAGACCCAGTACTTC; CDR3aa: CASSLQETQYF
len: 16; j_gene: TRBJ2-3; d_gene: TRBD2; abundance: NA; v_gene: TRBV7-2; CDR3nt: TGTGCCAGCAGGTCGAGGACTAGCGGGTACACAGATACGCAGTATTTT; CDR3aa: CASRSRTSGYTDTQYF
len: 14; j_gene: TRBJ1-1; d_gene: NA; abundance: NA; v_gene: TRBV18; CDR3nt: TGTGCCAGCTCACCAGGGGTGTCCGCCGCTGAAGCTTTCTTT; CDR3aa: CASSPGVSAAEAFF
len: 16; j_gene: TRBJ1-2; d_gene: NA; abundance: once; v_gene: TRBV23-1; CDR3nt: TGCGCCAGCAGTCCACAATGGTGCCGGGACCCCTATGGCTACACCTTC; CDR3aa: CASSPQWCRDPYGYTF
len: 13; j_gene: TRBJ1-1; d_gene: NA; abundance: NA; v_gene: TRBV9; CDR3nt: TGTGCCAGCAGCGTAGGGGAGGCTACTGAAGCTTTCTTT; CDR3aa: CASSVGEATEAFF
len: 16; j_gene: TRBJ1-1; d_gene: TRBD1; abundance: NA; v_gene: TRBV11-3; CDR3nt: TGTGCCAGCAGCTTACGCAGGGGGACTTTAGGCACTGAAGCTTTCTTT; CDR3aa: CASSLRRGTLGTEAFF
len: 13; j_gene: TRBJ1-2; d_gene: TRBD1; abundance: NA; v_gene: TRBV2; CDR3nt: TGTGCCACCAAACTGACAGGGGCGGATGGCTACACCTTC; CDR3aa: CATKLTGADGYTF
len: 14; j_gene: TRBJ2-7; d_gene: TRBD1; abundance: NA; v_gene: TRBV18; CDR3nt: TGTGCCAGCTCACCCCAGGGGGCAAGGTCCGAGCAGTACTTC; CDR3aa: CASSPQGARSEQYF
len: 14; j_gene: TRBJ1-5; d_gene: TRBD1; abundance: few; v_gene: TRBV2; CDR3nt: TGTGCCAGCAGCCTCTCAGGGGGTAATCAGCCCCAGCATTTT; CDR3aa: CASSLSGGNQPQHF
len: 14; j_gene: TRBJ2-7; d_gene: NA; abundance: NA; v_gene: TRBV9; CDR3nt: TGTGCCAGCAGCGTAGAGGCGGAAAGGGGCGAGCAGTACTTC; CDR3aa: CASSVEAERGEQYF
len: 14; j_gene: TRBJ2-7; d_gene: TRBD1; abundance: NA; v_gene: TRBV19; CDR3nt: TGTGCCAGTAGTAGAACAGGGGGCTACCACGAGCAGTACTTC; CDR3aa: CASSRTGGYHEQYF
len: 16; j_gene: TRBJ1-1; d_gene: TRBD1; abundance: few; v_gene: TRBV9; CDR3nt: TGTGCCAGCAGCCCCACAAACCCGGGACAGAGAACTGAAGCTTTCTTT; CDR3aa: CASSPTNPGQRTEAFF
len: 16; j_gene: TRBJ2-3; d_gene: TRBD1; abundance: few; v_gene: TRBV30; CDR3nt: TGTGCCTGGAGTCCCCCCGGGACAGGGGAAGTAGATACGCAGTATTTT; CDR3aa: CAWSPPGTGEVDTQYF
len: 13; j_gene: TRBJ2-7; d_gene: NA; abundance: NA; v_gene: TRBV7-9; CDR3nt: TGTGCCAGCAGAGGGGAGGCAGCCTACGAGCAGTACTTC; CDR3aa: CASRGEAAYEQYF
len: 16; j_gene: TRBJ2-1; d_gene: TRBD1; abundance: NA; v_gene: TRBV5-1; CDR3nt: TGCGCCAGCGCGCTAGACAGGGGGCAAGTCTACAATGAGCAGTTCTTC; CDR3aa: CASALDRGQVYNEQFF
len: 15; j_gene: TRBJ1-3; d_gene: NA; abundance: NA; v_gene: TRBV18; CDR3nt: TGTGCCAGCTCACCCACCCCAGGGAGTAGTAACACCATATATTTT; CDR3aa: CASSPTPGSSNTIYF
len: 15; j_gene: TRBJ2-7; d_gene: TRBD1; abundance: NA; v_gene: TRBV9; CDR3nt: TGTGCCAGCAGCTCCCGACAGGGGTTTTTCGACGAGCAGTACTTC; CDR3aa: CASSSRQGFFDEQYF
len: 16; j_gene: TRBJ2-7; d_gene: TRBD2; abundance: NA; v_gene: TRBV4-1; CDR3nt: TGCGCCAGCAGCCAAATTAGCGGGTTGGGATCCTACGAGCAGTACTTC; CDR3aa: CASSQISGLGSYEQYF
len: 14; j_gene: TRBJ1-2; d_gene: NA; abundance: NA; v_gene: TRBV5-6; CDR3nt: TGTGCCAGCAGCGCCCGGGACGGCACCTATGGCTACACCTTC; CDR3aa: CASSARDGTYGYTF
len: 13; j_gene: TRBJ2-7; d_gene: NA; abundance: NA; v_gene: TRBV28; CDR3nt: TGTGCCAGCAGTTTCTTGAGAGGTGGCGAGCAGTACTTC; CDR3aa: CASSFLRGGEQYF
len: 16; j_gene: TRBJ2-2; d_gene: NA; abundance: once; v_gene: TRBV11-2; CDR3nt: TGTGCCAGCAGCTTAGATCTGGGGCAAGGAACCGGGGAGCTGTTTTTT; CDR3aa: CASSLDLGQGTGELFF
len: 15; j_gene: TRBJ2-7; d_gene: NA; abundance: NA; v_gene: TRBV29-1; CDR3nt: TGCAGCGTTGAAGATTATGCAGGGTCCGGGTACGAGCAGTACTTC; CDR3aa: CSVEDYAGSGYEQYF
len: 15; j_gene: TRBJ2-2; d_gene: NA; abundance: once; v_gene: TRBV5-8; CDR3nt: TGTGCCAGCAGCCAATACACAGGGAACACCGGGGAGCTGTTTTTT; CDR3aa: CASSQYTGNTGELFF